This paragraph reports one TCR beta chain. Germline V gives CDR1 DFQATT, CDR2 SNEGSKA (reference sequence). The CDR3 is made up of 15 amino acids. V gave up 1 base and J gave up 1 base; unmatched junction bases: 5. This sample stems from a study of read filtering for tumor transcriptome and immune sequencing. This library used about 400 ng RNA and molecular barcoded adaptors spanning alpha/delta and beta/gamma chains. In TCRdb, the reads were re-called with MiXCR into one record per CDR3 protein. The sample includes 45,000 to 50,000 distinct CDR3 sequences, about 12% seen only once; the top ten take approximately 14%.

The sequenced sample consisted of a population of CD138-negative cells sorted from bone marrow. This chain joins TRBV20-1 and TRBJ1-1, with 8 bases aligning to TRBD1. This clonotype was obtained from a donor at least 40 years old with multiple myeloma. The CDR3 nucleotides are TGCAGTGCTAGAGGGGCAGGGGGCGAGAACACTGAAGCTTTCTTT. Translated, it gives CSARGAGGENTEAFF.